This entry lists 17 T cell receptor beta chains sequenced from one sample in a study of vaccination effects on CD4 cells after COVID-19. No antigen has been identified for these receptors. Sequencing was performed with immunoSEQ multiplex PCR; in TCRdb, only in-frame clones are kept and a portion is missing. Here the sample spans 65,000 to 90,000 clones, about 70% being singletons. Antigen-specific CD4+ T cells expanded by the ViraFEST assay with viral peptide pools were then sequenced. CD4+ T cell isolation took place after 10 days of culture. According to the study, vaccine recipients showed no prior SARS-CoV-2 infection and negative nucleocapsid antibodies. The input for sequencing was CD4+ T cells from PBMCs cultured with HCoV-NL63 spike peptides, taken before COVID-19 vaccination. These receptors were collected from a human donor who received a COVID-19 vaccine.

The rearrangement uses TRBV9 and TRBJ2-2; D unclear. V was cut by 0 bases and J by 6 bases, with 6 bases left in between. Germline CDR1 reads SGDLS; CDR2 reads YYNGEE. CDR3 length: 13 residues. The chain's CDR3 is CASSVAGSGELFF. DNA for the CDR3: TGTGCCAGCAGCGTAGCAGGTTCCGGGGAGCTGTTTTTT.

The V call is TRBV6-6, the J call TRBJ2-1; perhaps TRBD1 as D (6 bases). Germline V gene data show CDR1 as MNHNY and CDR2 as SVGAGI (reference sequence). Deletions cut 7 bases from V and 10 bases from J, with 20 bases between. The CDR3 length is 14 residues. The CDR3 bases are TGTGCCAGCAAGGACAGTGGAAGGGGTGGCGAGCAGTTCTTC. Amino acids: CASKDSGRGGEQFF.

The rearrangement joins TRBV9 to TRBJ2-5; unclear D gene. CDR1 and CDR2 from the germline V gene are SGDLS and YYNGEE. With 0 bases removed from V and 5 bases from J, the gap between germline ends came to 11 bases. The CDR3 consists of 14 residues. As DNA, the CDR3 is TGTGCCAGCAGCGTAGGACCGAATCAGGAGACCCAGTACTTC. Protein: CASSVGPNQETQYF.

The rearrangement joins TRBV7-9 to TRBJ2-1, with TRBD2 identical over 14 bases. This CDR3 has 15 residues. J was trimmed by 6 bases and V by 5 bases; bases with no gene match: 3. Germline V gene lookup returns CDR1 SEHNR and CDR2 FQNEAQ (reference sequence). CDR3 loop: CASSPGTSGGNEQFF. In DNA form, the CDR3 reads TGTGCCAGCAGCCCGGGGACTAGCGGGGGCAATGAGCAGTTCTTC.

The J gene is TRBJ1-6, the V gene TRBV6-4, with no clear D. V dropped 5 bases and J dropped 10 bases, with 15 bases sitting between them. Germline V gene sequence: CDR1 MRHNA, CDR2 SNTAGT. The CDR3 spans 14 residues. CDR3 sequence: CASSRHQTESPLHF. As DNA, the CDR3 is TGTGCCAGCAGTAGGCACCAAACGGAGTCACCCCTCCACTTT.

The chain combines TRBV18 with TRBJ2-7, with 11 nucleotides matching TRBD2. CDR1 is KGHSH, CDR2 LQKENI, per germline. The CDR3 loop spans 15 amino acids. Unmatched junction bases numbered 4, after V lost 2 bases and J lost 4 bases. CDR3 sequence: CASSPSTSGAYEQYV. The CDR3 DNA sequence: TGTGCCAGCTCACCATCGACTAGCGGGGCGTACGAGCAGTACGTC.

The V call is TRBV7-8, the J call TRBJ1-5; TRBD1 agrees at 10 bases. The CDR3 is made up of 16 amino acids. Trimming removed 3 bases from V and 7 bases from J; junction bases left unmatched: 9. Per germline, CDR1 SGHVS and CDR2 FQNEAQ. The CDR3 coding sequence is TGTGCCAGCAGCTTGCAGGTGACAGGGGGCAGGCAGCCCCAGCATTTT. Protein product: CASSLQVTGGRQPQHF.

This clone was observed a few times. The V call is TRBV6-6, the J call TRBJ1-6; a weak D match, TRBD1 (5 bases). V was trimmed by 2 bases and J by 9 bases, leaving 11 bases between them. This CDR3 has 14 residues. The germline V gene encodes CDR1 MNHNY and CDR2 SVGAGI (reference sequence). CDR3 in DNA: TGTGCCAGCAGTTACGGATCAGGGAGTTCACCCCTCCACTTT. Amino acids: CASSYGSGSSPLHF.

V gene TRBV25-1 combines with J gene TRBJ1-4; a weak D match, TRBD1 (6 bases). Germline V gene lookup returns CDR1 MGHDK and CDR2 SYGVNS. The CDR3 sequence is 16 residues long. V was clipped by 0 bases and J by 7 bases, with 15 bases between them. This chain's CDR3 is CASSEYGGAAGEKLFF. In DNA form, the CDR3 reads TGTGCCAGCAGTGAATATGGGGGGGCGGCAGGTGAAAAACTGTTTTTT.

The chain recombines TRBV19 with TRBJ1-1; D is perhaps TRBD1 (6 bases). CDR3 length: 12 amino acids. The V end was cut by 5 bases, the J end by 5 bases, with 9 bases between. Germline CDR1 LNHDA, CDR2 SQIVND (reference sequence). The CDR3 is CASSQGRTEAFF. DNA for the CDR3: TGTGCCAGTAGTCAGGGGCGAACTGAAGCTTTCTTT.

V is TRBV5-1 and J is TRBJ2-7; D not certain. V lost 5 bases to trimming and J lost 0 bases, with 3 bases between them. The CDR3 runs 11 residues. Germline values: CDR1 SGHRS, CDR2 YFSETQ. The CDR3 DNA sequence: TGCGCCAGCAGATTCTCCTACGAGCAGTACGTC. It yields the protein CASRFSYEQYV.

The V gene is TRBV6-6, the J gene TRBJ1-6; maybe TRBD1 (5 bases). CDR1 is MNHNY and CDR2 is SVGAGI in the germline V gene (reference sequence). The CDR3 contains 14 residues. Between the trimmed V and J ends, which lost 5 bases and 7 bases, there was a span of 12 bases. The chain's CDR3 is CASSLQGGNSPLHF. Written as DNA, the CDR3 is TGTGCCAGCAGTCTCCAGGGCGGCAATTCACCCCTCCACTTT.

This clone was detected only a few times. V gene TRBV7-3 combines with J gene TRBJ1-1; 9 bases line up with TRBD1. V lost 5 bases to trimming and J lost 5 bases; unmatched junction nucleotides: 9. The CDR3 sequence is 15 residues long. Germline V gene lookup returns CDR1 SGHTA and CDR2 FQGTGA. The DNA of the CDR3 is TGTGCCAGCAGCCCCCGACAGGGGGTAGGGACTGAAGCTTTCTTT. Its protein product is CASSPRQGVGTEAFF.

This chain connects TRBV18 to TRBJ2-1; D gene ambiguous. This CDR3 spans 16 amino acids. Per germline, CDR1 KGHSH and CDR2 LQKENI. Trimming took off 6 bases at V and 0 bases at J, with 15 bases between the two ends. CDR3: CASSLHRASSYNEQFF. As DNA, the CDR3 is TGTGCCAGCTCCCTACATCGGGCTAGCTCCTACAATGAGCAGTTCTTC.

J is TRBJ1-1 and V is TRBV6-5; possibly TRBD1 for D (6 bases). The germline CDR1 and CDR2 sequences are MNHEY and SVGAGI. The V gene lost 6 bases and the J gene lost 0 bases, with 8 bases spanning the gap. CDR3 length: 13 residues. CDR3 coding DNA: TGTGCCAGCAGGCGGGACATGAACACTGAAGCTTTCTTT. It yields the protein CASRRDMNTEAFF.

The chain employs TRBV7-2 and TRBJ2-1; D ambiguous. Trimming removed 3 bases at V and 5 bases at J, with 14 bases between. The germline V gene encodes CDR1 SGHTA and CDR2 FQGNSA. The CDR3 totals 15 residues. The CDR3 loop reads CASSFPTHSNNEQFF. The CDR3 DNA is TGTGCCAGCAGCTTCCCAACACATAGCAACAATGAGCAGTTCTTC. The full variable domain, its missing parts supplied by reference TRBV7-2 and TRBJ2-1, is GAGVSQSPSNKVTEKGKDVELRCDPISGHTALYWYRQSLGQGLEFLIYFQGNSAPDKSGLPSDRFSAERTGGSVSTLTIQRTQQEDSAVYLCASSFPTHSNNEQFFGPGTRLTVL.

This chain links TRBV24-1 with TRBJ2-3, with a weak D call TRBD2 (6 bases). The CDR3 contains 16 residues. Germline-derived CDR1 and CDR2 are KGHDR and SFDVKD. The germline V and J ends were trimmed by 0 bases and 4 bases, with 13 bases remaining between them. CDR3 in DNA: TGTGCCACCAGTGATTTGGGACACCCGGGGGCAGATACGCAGTATTTT. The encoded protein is CATSDLGHPGADTQYF.